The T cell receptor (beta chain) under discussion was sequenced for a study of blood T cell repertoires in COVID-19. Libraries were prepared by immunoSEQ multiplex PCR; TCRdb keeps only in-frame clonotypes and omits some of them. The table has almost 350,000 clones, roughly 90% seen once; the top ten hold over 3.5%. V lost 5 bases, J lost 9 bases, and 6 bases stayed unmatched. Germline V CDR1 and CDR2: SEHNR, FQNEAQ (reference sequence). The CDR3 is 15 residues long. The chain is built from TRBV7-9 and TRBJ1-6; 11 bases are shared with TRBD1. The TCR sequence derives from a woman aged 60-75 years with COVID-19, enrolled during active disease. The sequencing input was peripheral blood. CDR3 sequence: CASSPRDRGTSPLHF. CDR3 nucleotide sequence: TGTGCCAGCAGCCCCCGGGACAGGGGGACTTCACCCCTCCACTTT. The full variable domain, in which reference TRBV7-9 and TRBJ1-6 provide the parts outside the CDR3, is DTGVSQNPRHKITKRGQNVTFRCDPISEHNRLYWYRQTLGQGPEFLTYFQNEAQLEKSRLLSDRFSAERPKGSFSTLEIQRTEQGDSAMYLCASSPRDRGTSPLHFGNGTRLTVT.